The clone carrying this TCR beta chain was recorded many times. The antigen is undetermined. TCR beta CDR3 regions were amplified from RNA. The TCR CDR3 first-round RT-PCR relied on the HTBI primer set. A single record per CDR3 protein comes from TCRdb applying MiXCR to the multiplex PCR reads. The sample shows about 700,000 distinct CDR3 sequences, around 15% of them seen only once. This record comes from a study of T cells in Graves' hyperthyroidism and ophthalmopathy. Germline lookup yields CDR1 SGHAT and CDR2 FQNNGV. With 4 bases removed from V and 6 bases from J, the gap between germline ends came to 9 bases. The CDR3 spans 13 residues. Notes on the study in general: Most clonotypes expanded in the thyroid (above 0.001) were also present in blood.

PBMCs were sourced from more than 7.5 ml fresh peripheral blood. The rearrangement joins TRBV11-2 to TRBJ2-2; D gene uncertain. The TCR sequence derives from a woman aged 18 to 35 with Graves' hyperthyroidism. Sequenced input: blood. The CDR3 DNA is TGTGCCAGCAGCTCGATACGGGCCGGGGAGCTGTTTTTT. Translated: CASSSIRAGELFF.